The rows below give T cell receptor beta chains drawn from one sample of a study of blood T cell repertoires in COVID-19. Produced via immunoSEQ multiplex PCR; TCRdb's table is partial and in-frame only. Of roughly 220,000 clones listed, 80% to 85% are singletons. The sequencing input was peripheral blood. The source of these receptors is a woman in her sixties who had recovered from COVID-19. Each CDR3 is given with its conserved first and last residue. Fields, in order: clone size, D gene, J gene, V gene, CDR3 protein, CDR3 DNA. The D gene is left open where the match is weak. Where a row states a size, it is once, few, many or the class of an expanded clone; other rows omit it.

- - TRBJ2-6 TRBV6-9 CASTPRGSGANVLTF TGTGCCAGCACCCCTCGCGGATCTGGGGCCAACGTCCTGACTTTC
- TRBD1 TRBJ1-2 TRBV6-2/TRBV6-3 CASSYAPDRGNGYTF TGTGCCAGCAGTTACGCTCCCGACAGGGGCAATGGCTACACCTTC
- - TRBJ1-2 TRBV4-1 CASSLQGGGDYGYTF TGCGCCAGCAGCCTACAAGGCGGGGGCGACTATGGCTACACCTTC
- - TRBJ1-2 TRBV5-8 CARTFMGVNYGYTF TGTGCCAGAACCTTCATGGGAGTAAACTATGGCTACACCTTC
- TRBD2 TRBJ2-7 TRBV5-5 CASSLTSGGYEQYF TGTGCCAGCAGCTTAACTAGCGGGGGGTACGAGCAGTACTTC
- TRBD1 TRBJ1-3 TRBV15 CATSRGTGIHLSSGNTIYF TGTGCCACCAGCAGAGGGACAGGAATTCACCTTAGCTCTGGAAACACCATATATTTT
- - TRBJ2-3 TRBV21-1 CASRGATIESTDTQYF TGTGCCAGCAGGGGGGCTACGATCGAGAGCACAGATACGCAGTATTTT
- - TRBJ2-5 TRBV7-9 CASREDSGETQYF TGTGCCAGCAGGGAAGATTCAGGAGAGACCCAGTACTTC
- - TRBJ1-4 TRBV11-2 CASSLSRSEKLFF TGTGCCAGCAGCTTAAGCAGGTCGGAAAAACTGTTTTTT
- - TRBJ2-1 TRBV5-5 CASSHGQSSYNEQFF TGTGCCAGCAGCCACGGACAGAGCTCCTACAATGAGCAGTTCTTC
- TRBD2 TRBJ2-7 TRBV6-2/TRBV6-3 CASSRGGFSYEQYF TGTGCCAGCAGTCGCGGGGGGTTCTCCTACGAGCAGTACTTC
- TRBD2 TRBJ2-1 TRBV30 CAWRGKRGGLNEQFF TGTGCCTGGAGGGGAAAGCGGGGGGGCCTCAATGAGCAGTTCTTC
- - TRBJ2-5 TRBV7-8 CASSLEPTGQETQYF TGTGCCAGCAGCTTAGAACCAACGGGGCAAGAGACCCAGTACTTC
- TRBD1 TRBJ1-5 TRBV28 CASSLGTGFNQPQHF TGTGCCAGCAGTTTGGGGACAGGGTTCAATCAGCCCCAGCATTTT
- TRBD2 TRBJ2-7 TRBV9 CASSVDPSGGLYEQYF TGTGCCAGCAGCGTAGATCCTAGCGGGGGCTTATACGAGCAGTACTTC
few - TRBJ2-7 TRBV6-5 CASSPPGVRNGEQYF TGTGCCAGCAGTCCCCCGGGGGTCAGGAACGGGGAGCAGTACTTC
- TRBD1 TRBJ1-2 TRBV2 CASSERGLLTYEDTF TGTGCCAGCAGTGAAAGGGGGCTCCTGACCTATGAGGACACCTTC
- TRBD1 TRBJ1-2 TRBV19 CASSIAGTGGYGYTF TGTGCCAGTAGTATAGCAGGGACAGGGGGCTATGGCTACACCTTC
- - TRBJ2-7 TRBV11-3 CASSQRRGYEQYF TGTGCCAGCAGCCAGAGGCGAGGTTACGAGCAGTACTTC
- TRBD2 TRBJ2-3 TRBV30 CAWSGGLAGFPDTQYF TGTGCCTGGAGCGGAGGGCTAGCGGGCTTCCCAGATACGCAGTATTTT
- TRBD2 TRBJ2-1 TRBV30 CAWSASGEEFF TGTGCCTGGAGTGCTAGCGGAGAGGAGTTCTTC
- - TRBJ2-3 TRBV7-3 CASSFLGGRDTQYF TGTGCCAGCAGCTTCCTCGGGGGTAGGGATACGCAGTATTTT
- - TRBJ1-1 TRBV9 CASSDGAFF TGTGCCAGCAGCGACGGAGCTTTCTTT
- - TRBJ2-1 TRBV9 CASSEGYPGEQFF TGTGCCAGCAGCGAGGGGTACCCGGGTGAGCAGTTCTTC
- - TRBJ1-1 TRBV6-5 CASMSLFSAFF TGTGCCAGCATGTCTTTATTTTCAGCTTTCTTT
- TRBD2 TRBJ2-1 TRBV9 CASSVEGRGLAGGGSYNEQFF TGTGCCAGCAGCGTTGAGGGTAGGGGACTAGCGGGGGGAGGTTCCTACAATGAGCAGTTCTTC
few - TRBJ1-4 TRBV7-2 CASSLFATTNEKLFF TGTGCCAGCAGCTTATTTGCGACAACTAATGAAAAACTGTTTTTT
- TRBD1 TRBJ2-6 TRBV7-3 CASSLTLGQGAGGANVLTF TGTGCCAGCAGCTTAACCCTGGGACAGGGGGCGGGTGGGGCCAACGTCCTGACTTTC
- - TRBJ1-3 TRBV27 CASSLSGRLSGNTIYF TGTGCCAGCAGTTTATCAGGCAGGCTCTCTGGAAACACCATATATTTT
- - TRBJ1-1 TRBV11-2 CASSPTLGYLAFF TGTGCCAGCAGCCCAACGTTGGGCTATTTGGCTTTCTTT
once - TRBJ1-2 TRBV9 CASSVAGSLNYGYTF TGTGCCAGCAGCGTAGCAGGGTCCCTTAACTATGGCTACACCTTC
- - TRBJ1-6 TRBV7-2 CASSLSLYNSPLHF TGTGCCAGCAGCTTAAGCCTCTATAATTCACCCCTCCACTTT
- TRBD2 TRBJ2-3 TRBV5-4 CASSFSGSTDTQYF TGTGCCAGCAGCTTTAGCGGGAGTACAGATACGCAGTATTTT
- - TRBJ1-1 TRBV15 CATSRGGVTRMNTEAFF TGTGCCACCAGCAGAGGGGGGGTCACGCGCATGAACACTGAAGCTTTCTTT
- TRBD1 TRBJ1-2 TRBV3-1/TRBV3-2 CASKPVSGTGHGYTF TGTGCCAGCAAGCCCGTCTCCGGGACAGGGCATGGCTACACCTTC
- - TRBJ1-1 TRBV4-1 CASSQDAGEFTEAFF TGCGCCAGCAGCCAAGACGCAGGGGAGTTTACTGAAGCTTTCTTT
- - TRBJ1-5 TRBV30 CAWSRRGQPQHF TGTGCCTGGAGCCGCAGGGGTCAGCCCCAGCATTTT
once TRBD1 TRBJ1-5 TRBV7-8 CASSSGQGNQPQHF TGTGCCAGCAGCTCCGGACAGGGCAATCAGCCCCAGCATTTT
few - TRBJ2-3 TRBV11-2 CASSLTGGSTDTQYF TGTGCCAGCAGCTTAACCGGAGGAAGCACAGATACGCAGTATTTT
- - TRBJ1-1 TRBV6-5 CASILMGGAGAEAFF TGTGCCAGCATCCTAATGGGGGGGGCTGGCGCTGAAGCTTTCTTT
- - TRBJ1-2 TRBV2 CASSEQRRASYTF TGTGCCAGCAGTGAACAGCGTAGAGCGAGCTACACCTTC
- TRBD1 TRBJ1-2 TRBV19 CASTGTGDYYGYTF TGTGCCAGTACCGGCACAGGGGATTACTATGGCTACACCTTC
- - TRBJ1-4 TRBV19 CASKVYRTTNEKLFF TGTGCCAGTAAAGTTTACAGGACGACTAATGAAAAACTGTTTTTT
many - TRBJ2-6 TRBV9 CASSPDRHRPPVQANVLTF TGTGCCAGCAGCCCTGACAGACACAGACCACCTGTACAGGCCAACGTCCTGACTTTC
- - TRBJ1-1 TRBV12-3/TRBV12-4 CASSNMNTEAFF TGTGCCAGCAGTAACATGAACACTGAAGCTTTCTTT
- TRBD2 TRBJ2-7 TRBV9 CASSPGGGFYEQYF TGTGCCAGCAGCCCCGGGGGGGGGTTTTACGAGCAGTACTTC
- TRBD2 TRBJ2-5 TRBV7-3 CASSLTGRGETQYF TGTGCCAGCAGCTTAACGGGGAGGGGAGAGACCCAGTACTTC
- - TRBJ1-1 TRBV7-9 CASSLGFRVGLTEAFF TGTGCCAGCAGCTTAGGCTTCAGGGTAGGCCTCACTGAAGCTTTCTTT